The 32 T cell receptor beta chains below were found in one sample sequenced in a study of blood T cell repertoires in COVID-19. TCRdb's table, derived via immunoSEQ multiplex PCR, lists solely in-frame clones and lacks some. The sample holds about 190,000 clones, about nine tenths seen once. The material sequenced was peripheral blood. The receptors here all came from a middle-aged man with acute or convalescent COVID-19.

The chain is built from TRBV3-1 (or the pseudogene TRBV3-2) and TRBJ2-2; TRBD1 matches 9 bases. J lost 1 base, V lost 4 bases, and 4 bases had no gene match. Germline CDR1 reads LGHDT; CDR2 reads YNNKEL (reference sequence). The CDR3 sequence is 16 residues long. The CDR3 reads CASSLGTGKNTGELFF. The CDR3 DNA is TGTGCCAGCAGCCTCGGGACAGGGAAGAACACCGGGGAGCTGTTTTTT.

The chain couples TRBV5-1 to TRBJ2-7, with D possibly being TRBD1 (5 bases). From germline, CDR1 is SGHRS and CDR2 YFSETQ. Between the trimmed V and J ends, which lost 3 bases and 4 bases, there was a span of 14 bases. The CDR3 has 14 amino acids. The CDR3 sequence is CASSSALSGYEQYF. DNA for the CDR3: TGCGCCAGCAGCTCCGCCCTCTCAGGGTACGAGCAGTACTTC.

The chain joins TRBV5-1 to TRBJ1-3; 8 nucleotides line up with TRBD1. The V gene end was trimmed by 0 bases and the J gene end by 3 bases; junction bases not matched to a gene: 2. Germline V gene lookup returns CDR1 SGHRS and CDR2 YFSETQ. The CDR3 runs to 15 residues. The CDR3 coding sequence is TGCGCCAGCAGCTTGGGGACAGGGATTGGAAACACCATATATTTT. Amino acids: CASSLGTGIGNTIYF.

The rearrangement joins TRBV5-4 to TRBJ1-2; 8 nucleotides match TRBD1. The trim removed 4 bases at V and 7 bases at J, leaving 12 bases unmatched. The CDR3 has 15 residues. The germline V gene has CDR1 SGHNT and CDR2 YYREEE (reference sequence). The CDR3 is CASSDQDREFRGYTF. In DNA, the CDR3 is TGTGCCAGCAGCGACCAGGACAGGGAATTTCGTGGCTACACCTTC.

The chain uses TRBV5-3 and TRBJ1-1; D gene unclear. TRBV5-3 is an ORF, with its function uncertain. This CDR3 is 10 amino acids long. Trimming removed 2 bases at V and 10 bases at J, with 6 bases between. The CDR3 DNA reads TGTGCCAGAAGCTTATCATTAGCTTTCTTT. Encoded protein: CARSLSLAFF.

This chain connects TRBV30 to TRBJ2-3; no clear D gene. Germline V lookup: CDR1 GTSNPN, CDR2 SVGIG (reference sequence). V lost 4 bases and J 2 bases, leaving 4 bases between the germline ends. The CDR3 is 11 residues long. CDR3 residues: CAWKLTDTQYF. Written as DNA, the CDR3 is TGTGCCTGGAAGCTCACAGATACGCAGTATTTT.

The chain is built from TRBV10-3 and TRBJ2-7, with a weak D call TRBD1 (6 bases). The CDR3 has 13 amino acids. Germline assignment: CDR1 ENHRY and CDR2 SYGVKD. Between the trimmed V and J ends, which lost 4 bases and 5 bases, there was a span of 12 bases. CDR3 sequence: CAISGATGHEQYF. CDR3 in DNA: TGTGCCATCAGTGGGGCTACAGGGCACGAGCAGTACTTC.

The gene calls are TRBV6-1 and TRBJ1-2; D might be TRBD1 (6 bases). The CDR3 spans 14 residues. V dropped 1 base and J dropped 12 bases, with 18 bases sitting between them. Germline-derived CDR1 and CDR2 are MNHNS and SASEGT. DNA of the CDR3: TGTGCCAGCAGTGAAGTTACCTTCGTAGGGGGAAACACCTTC. Translation gives CASSEVTFVGGNTF.

The chain uses TRBV7-9 and TRBJ2-3; 8 bases map to TRBD2. V was clipped by 6 bases and J by 1 base; unmatched bases: 12. CDR3 length: 17 amino acids. In germline, CDR1 is SEHNR, CDR2 FQNEAQ (reference sequence). The CDR3 spells CASSPLPGRGGTDTQYF. As DNA, the CDR3 is TGTGCCAGCAGTCCCCTACCAGGGCGGGGGGGCACAGATACGCAGTATTTT.

This chain uses TRBV18 with TRBJ2-5; 8 bases are shared with TRBD1. CDR3 length equals 14 residues. V shed 2 bases, J shed 6 bases, and the junction held 5 bases outside the gene matches. Looked up from germline, CDR1 is KGHSH and CDR2 is LQKENI. The CDR3 here is CASSPGTGPQTQYF. The CDR3 DNA reads as TGTGCCAGCTCACCAGGGACAGGCCCACAGACCCAGTACTTC.

The chain employs TRBV6-5 and TRBJ1-6; unclear D gene. The CDR3 spans 15 residues. CDR1 and CDR2 (germline): MNHEY, SVGAGI. Deletions cut 7 bases from V and 9 bases from J, with 19 bases between. This CDR3 reads CASTPDGYTVSPLHF. CDR3 DNA sequence: TGTGCCAGCACCCCAGACGGGTACACGGTTTCACCCCTCCACTTT.

The chain carries TRBV7-9 and TRBJ2-3, with D possibly matching TRBD2 (6 bases). Between the trimmed V and J ends, which lost 5 bases and 6 bases, there was a span of 18 bases. This CDR3 has 15 amino acids. CDR1 and CDR2 from the germline V gene are SEHNR and FQNEAQ (reference sequence). The CDR3 spells CASSPGLDPLDTQYF. The CDR3 DNA follows: TGTGCCAGCAGCCCGGGACTTGACCCCTTGGATACGCAGTATTTT.

The rearrangement links TRBV5-4 to TRBJ1-1; a possible D gene is TRBD1 (6 bases). The CDR3 is 18 residues long. V dropped 0 bases and J dropped 4 bases, with 22 bases sitting between them. Germline CDR1 and CDR2: SGHNT and YYREEE (reference sequence). This CDR3 is CASSLDPGGPGGGTEAFF. For the CDR3, the DNA is TGTGCCAGCAGCTTGGACCCCGGGGGGCCTGGTGGGGGCACTGAAGCTTTCTTT.

For this clone: Other DNA sequences of this sample code for an identical CDR3. This chain joins TRBV4-3 and TRBJ2-3; D is ambiguous. The CDR3 has 13 amino acids. The V gene lost 4 bases and the J gene lost 2 bases, with 7 bases spanning the gap. Germline V gene sequence: CDR1 LGHNA, CDR2 YSLEER. This CDR3 reads CASSRLLTDTQYF. The CDR3 DNA reads as TGCGCCAGCAGCCGTCTTCTCACAGATACGCAGTATTTT.

This clone was seen more than once but under ten times. The J gene is TRBJ2-7, the V gene TRBV7-9; 7 nucleotides agree with TRBD1. This CDR3 is built from 15 residues. The germline V gene has CDR1 SEHNR and CDR2 FQNEAQ (reference sequence). The V gene end was trimmed by 5 bases and the J gene end by 4 bases; junction bases not matched to a gene: 11. The CDR3 spells CASSPRQGERYEQYF. The CDR3 bases are TGTGCCAGCAGCCCCAGACAGGGAGAAAGATACGAGCAGTACTTC.

V usage is TRBV10-1 and J usage is TRBJ2-1; 10 positions match TRBD2. This CDR3 is built from 17 residues. Germline V gene lookup returns CDR1 WNHNN and CDR2 SYGVQD (reference sequence). The junction had 14 bases not matched to a gene; V was cut back by 4 bases and J by 8 bases. In DNA form, the CDR3 reads TGCGCCAGCAGTGGCAAGCGGGGGGGCCGAACAGTCGATGAGCAGTTCTTC. It is translated as CASSGKRGGRTVDEQFF.

This chain uses TRBV5-1 with TRBJ2-6; D is perhaps TRBD1 (5 bases). V lost 4 bases and J 0 bases, leaving 11 bases between the germline ends. The CDR3 totals 16 residues. Germline V gives CDR1 SGHRS, CDR2 YFSETQ. CDR3 sequence: CASSRGRGSGANVLTF. CDR3 bases: TGCGCCAGCAGCAGGGGAAGGGGCTCTGGGGCCAACGTCCTGACTTTC.

The J gene is TRBJ2-7, the V gene TRBV30; 10 bases match TRBD2. Trimming took 3 bases from V and 6 from J; bases not matched to a gene: 11. The CDR3 loop spans 15 amino acids. CDR1 and CDR2 from the germline V gene are GTSNPN and SVGIG (reference sequence). The CDR3 DNA follows: TGTGCCTGGAGCCGCTCCGGGACTAGCGATGCCGAGCAGTACTTC. It specifies CAWSRSGTSDAEQYF.

Details on this clone: This CDR3 is also generated by other DNA sequences in the sample. The chain carries TRBV7-9 and TRBJ1-5; tentatively, D is TRBD1 (6 bases). V was shortened by 5 bases and J by 1 base, with 9 bases between the two germline ends. The CDR3 sequence is 14 residues long. Per germline, CDR1 SEHNR and CDR2 FQNEAQ (reference sequence). CDR3 in amino acids: CASSPTGSNQPQHF. Written as DNA, the CDR3 is TGTGCCAGCAGCCCCACAGGGAGCAATCAGCCCCAGCATTTT. The whole variable domain, filled in from reference TRBV7-9 and TRBJ1-5, reads DTGVSQNPRHKITKRGQNVTFRCDPISEHNRLYWYRQTLGQGPEFLTYFQNEAQLEKSRLLSDRFSAERPKGSFSTLEIQRTEQGDSAMYLCASSPTGSNQPQHFGDGTRLSIL.

The chain employs TRBV4-3 and TRBJ1-5; D gene ambiguous. The germline V gene has CDR1 LGHNA and CDR2 YSLEER. Deletions cut 0 bases from V and 0 bases from J, with 15 bases between. CDR3 length: 18 amino acids. The CDR3 DNA follows: TGCGCCAGCAGCCAAGAAGTGATGATAGTTGGTAGCAATCAGCCCCAGCATTTT. It translates to CASSQEVMIVGSNQPQHF.

The chain recombines TRBV6-2 or TRBV6-3 with TRBJ2-1; 11 bases agree with TRBD2. The CDR3 runs to 14 residues. V shed 5 bases and J 4 bases; nucleotides not matched to a gene: 1. The germline gives CDR1 MNHEY, CDR2 SVGEGT. The CDR3 coding sequence is TGTGCCAGCAGTCTAGCGGGGGGTTACAATGAGCAGTTCTTC. This translates into CASSLAGGYNEQFF.

The chain is built from TRBV24-1 and TRBJ2-3; maybe TRBD1 (5 bases). CDR1 is KGHDR and CDR2 is SFDVKD in the germline V gene. The V and J ends lost 9 bases and 2 bases respectively, with 11 bases between them. This CDR3 contains 13 residues. DNA for the CDR3: TGTGCCACCGCAGGGTTTGACACAGATACGCAGTATTTT. It translates to CATAGFDTDTQYF.

The chain links TRBV4-1 to TRBJ1-5; the match to TRBD1 covers 10 bases. The V segment lost 1 base and the J segment 5 bases; nucleotides outside the gene matches: 2. This CDR3 contains 15 residues. Germline CDR1 is MGHRA and CDR2 is YSYEKL. The CDR3 sequence is CASSQADRGDQPQHF. CDR3 nucleotides: TGCGCCAGCAGCCAAGCGGACAGGGGGGATCAGCCCCAGCATTTT.

The chain links TRBV6-5 to TRBJ2-7; TRBD2 matches at 8 bases. This CDR3 is built from 14 residues. CDR1 is MNHEY, CDR2 SVGAGI, per germline. Trimming at V came to 5 bases and at J to 1 base, leaving 4 bases not matched to a gene. The CDR3 DNA is TGTGCCAGCAGTACCGCTAGCGGGTCCTACGAGCAGTACTTC. Protein product: CASSTASGSYEQYF.

J is TRBJ1-2 and V is TRBV14; a possible D gene is TRBD1 (6 bases). The germline gives CDR1 SGHDN, CDR2 FVKESK. With 0 bases removed from V and 5 bases from J, the gap between germline ends came to 16 bases. The CDR3 spans 16 residues. The DNA for the CDR3 is TGTGCCAGCAGCCAAGACAGGCCCGGCCAGGGGTATGGCTACACCTTC. Its protein product is CASSQDRPGQGYGYTF.

The genes are TRBV4-3 and TRBJ1-4, with 7 bases lining up with TRBD1. The CDR3 is made up of 15 amino acids. Germline V CDR1 and CDR2: LGHNA, YSLEER. V lost 0 bases to trimming and J lost 5 bases; unmatched junction nucleotides: 3. CDR3 amino acids: CASSQDRQGNEKLFF. For the CDR3, the DNA is TGCGCCAGCAGCCAAGACCGACAGGGCAATGAAAAACTGTTTTTT.

The chain employs TRBV9 and TRBJ2-6, with D possibly matching TRBD1 (6 bases). Germline CDR1 and CDR2: SGDLS and YYNGEE. CDR3 size: 18 residues. Trimming pared 3 bases from V and 1 base from J, leaving 17 bases between. The CDR3 reads CASSDPRGSSSGANVLTF. The CDR3 DNA reads TGTGCCAGCAGCGACCCCAGGGGAAGTAGTTCTGGGGCCAACGTCCTGACTTTC.

The rearrangement uses TRBV6-4 and TRBJ1-1, with 8 nucleotides matching TRBD1. The V segment lost 6 bases and the J segment 0 bases; nucleotides outside the gene matches: 3. The germline CDR1 and CDR2 sequences are MRHNA and SNTAGT. This CDR3 contains 14 residues. The CDR3 is CASRGTGMNTEAFF. CDR3 bases: TGTGCCAGCAGGGGGACAGGCATGAACACTGAAGCTTTCTTT.

This clone was observed once. The chain recombines TRBV6-5 with TRBJ2-7; 10 bases fit TRBD1. The V segment lost 6 bases and the J segment 2 bases; nucleotides outside the gene matches: 7. Germline assignment: CDR1 MNHEY and CDR2 SVGAGI. This CDR3 is built from 15 residues. The CDR3 region is CASSPSGTGAYEQYF. The CDR3 region has the DNA TGTGCCAGCAGCCCGAGTGGGACAGGGGCCTACGAGCAGTACTTC.

This clone was counted once. This rearrangement joins TRBV5-1 to TRBJ2-3; possibly TRBD1 for D (5 bases). Germline V gives CDR1 SGHRS, CDR2 YFSETQ. The CDR3 sequence is 14 residues long. V lost 4 bases to trimming and J lost 3 bases, with 12 bases between them. The CDR3 DNA is TGCGCCAGCAGCGTTGGACAACAAACAGATACGCAGTATTTT. Translating it yields CASSVGQQTDTQYF.

This clone was recorded once. The chain employs TRBV7-6 and TRBJ2-1, with TRBD2 matching 14 bases. The CDR3 consists of 17 residues. Germline loops: CDR1 SGHVS, CDR2 FNYEAQ. Unmatched junction bases numbered 3, after V lost 1 base and J lost 4 bases. The CDR3 DNA follows: TGTGCCAGCAGCTTAGGGACTAGCGGGGGGTTTTACAATGAGCAGTTCTTC. Translation: CASSLGTSGGFYNEQFF.

The chain uses TRBV10-1 and TRBJ1-1; TRBD1 matches at 7 bases. Losses at the gene ends were 0 bases for V and 5 bases for J; bases not matched to a gene: 3. Germline assignment: CDR1 WNHNN and CDR2 SYGVQD (reference sequence). The CDR3 runs 14 residues. The CDR3 loop reads CASSESRGPTEAFF. The CDR3 DNA follows: TGCGCCAGCAGTGAGTCGAGGGGGCCAACTGAAGCTTTCTTT.